Included here is one T cell receptor beta chain sequence, with context. The antigen remains unidentified. The data originate from a study of T cell repertoires in cytomegalovirus infection. Study context: Public signatures in TCR beta pointed to CMV infection and matching HLA type.

V was pared by 2 bases and J by 11 bases, with 5 bases of the junction left unmatched. The germline V gene has CDR1 SGHDT and CDR2 YYEEEE. The CDR3 has 14 amino acids. General study points: HLA-C-restricted CMV-specific TCR beta clonotypes were dominant in the ex vivo response.

TCRdb passed the reads through MiXCR, listing each CDR3 protein once. Of about 740,000 distinct CDR3 sequences listed, roughly 30% are singletons. The rearrangement joins TRBV5-6 to TRBJ1-6; 9 bases are a match to TRBD1. Sequencing was performed on cultured PBMCs, taken from culture after CMV antigen stimulation. The receptor was isolated from a human donor in good health (CMV status not recorded). Some clones in this sample may be carry-over from other donors' samples. CDR3 sequence reads: CASSFGDRDTPLHF. Here the CDR3 DNA reads TGTGCCAGCAGCTTCGGGGACAGGGATACACCCCTCCACTTT.